This T cell receptor (beta chain) stems from a study of blood T cell repertoires in COVID-19. Study at large: Some COVID-19 samples were acute and others convalescent; all came from the United States, Italy and Spain. T cells, B-cell-depleted T cells, or PBMCs supplied cDNA or gDNA.

The CDR3 sequence is 14 residues long. Unmatched junction bases numbered 1, after V lost 4 bases and J lost 2 bases. The germline CDR1 and CDR2 sequences are KGHSH and LQKENI. Authors' processing steps: Cell counts per sample came from amplifying reference gene primers. TCRdb's copy holds only in-frame clones and misses some; the assay was immunoSEQ multiplex PCR. D and trimming were read from the DNA, whereas the V and J calls and clone size are those reported in that table. The sample has 9,500 to 15,000 clones; about 92% are singletons. This clone appeared a few times. The rearrangement joins TRBV18 to TRBJ1-3, with TRBD1 matching over 8 bases. The source is a man in his 70s with active COVID-19. Material for sequencing was peripheral blood. CDR3 sequence reads: CASSQQGAGNTIYF. CDR3 DNA sequence: TGTGCCAGCTCACAACAGGGGGCTGGAAACACCATATATTTT. Filled out from reference TRBV18 and TRBJ1-3, the complete variable domain reads NAGVMQNPRHLVRRRGQEARLRCSPMKGHSHVYWYRQLPEEGLKFMVYLQKENIIDESGMPKERFSAEFPKEGPSILRIQQVVRGDSAAYFCASSQQGAGNTIYFGEGSWLTVV.